The sequence of this T cell receptor beta chain was determined in a study of regulatory T cells in long-lasting Graves disease. Study summary: Prior antithyroid drug treatment in newly diagnosed Graves' patients lasted under 3 months. Study outcomes and limitations: Persistent disease was characterized by preferential usage of TRBV28, TRBJ1-2 and TRBJ2-5.

Time point indicated: newly diagnosed GD, antithyroid drugs for less than 3 months. PBMC RNA served as the TCR library source. CDR1 is SGHRS, CDR2 YFSETQ, per germline. The V and J ends lost 4 bases and 0 bases respectively, with 14 bases between them. The CDR3 is 15 amino acids. The TCR beta library used iRepertoire HTBI primers with Arm-PCR amplification of CDR3. TCRdb independently ran MiXCR on the multiplex PCR reads; one entry per CDR3 protein. Of hundreds of thousands of distinct CDR3 sequences in the sample, around 16% were seen once. As regards this clonotype: The target antigen is unknown.

The same data also contributed to another study, on T cells in Graves' hyperthyroidism and ophthalmopathy. As that report states: The model's output predicted ophthalmopathy at a median of roughly 6.9 months prior to onset.

The sequence was collected from a man between 18 and 35 years old with Graves disease. The chain couples TRBV5-1 to TRBJ2-7; no reliable D call. The specimen comprised peripheral blood mononuclear cells (PBMCs), sampled at new diagnosis, from a patient treated with antithyroid drugs. The CDR3 coding sequence is TGCGCCAGCAGCCCCACAAGGGATACCTCCTACGAGCAGTACTTC. Its translation: CASSPTRDTSYEQYF.